The 25 T cell receptor beta chains presented below share a single source sample, sequenced in a study of identical twins. Via MiXCR, TCRdb re-called the 5' RACE reads, giving one row per CDR3 protein. Here the sample spans 200,000 to 250,000 distinct CDR3 sequences, around 6.8% being singletons. The sample also formed part of further work on yellow fever vaccine responses in identical twins.

Sequencing was carried out using memory (CD45RO+) T cells sorted from blood. Source of these receptors: a woman between 18 and 30 years old in good health.

This clonotype showed up many times. The chain recombines TRBV3-1 with TRBJ2-5; unclear D gene. V lost 3 bases to trimming and J lost 7 bases, with 18 bases between them. The CDR3 sequence is 15 residues long. Per the germline V gene, CDR1 is LGHDT and CDR2 is YNNKEL (reference sequence). As DNA, the CDR3 is TGTGCCAGCAGCCAGTCTGAGCTAGAACCAAGGACCCAGTACTTC. As protein: CASSQSELEPRTQYF.

This clonotype was detected many times. The chain employs TRBV20-1 and TRBJ2-3; D is uncertain. CDR3 length: 16 residues. Deletions cut 3 bases from V and 4 bases from J, with 20 bases between. The germline V gene has CDR1 DFQATT and CDR2 SNEGSKA (reference sequence). This CDR3 reads CSARLGRGVRADTQYF. The CDR3 nucleotides are TGCAGTGCTAGGCTTGGTCGTGGGGTACGGGCAGATACGCAGTATTTT.

This clonotype appeared a few times. The J gene is TRBJ2-1, the V gene TRBV5-6; TRBD2 matches 14 bases. The trim removed 4 bases at V and 6 bases at J, leaving 6 bases unmatched. This CDR3 has 16 residues. Germline V gives CDR1 SGHDT, CDR2 YYEEEE. The CDR3, as DNA: TGTGCCAGCAGCGAACTTGGGACTAGCGGGAGCAATGAGCAGTTCTTC. Translating it yields CASSELGTSGSNEQFF.

This clonotype has a count of ten or more. This rearrangement joins TRBV13 to TRBJ2-2; D is uncertain. The length of the CDR3 is 14 residues. The germline V and J ends were trimmed by 5 bases and 2 bases, with 9 bases remaining between them. Per the germline V gene, CDR1 is PRHDT and CDR2 is FYEKMQ (reference sequence). The CDR3 DNA is TGTGCCAGCAGCCACAAACTCAACACCGGGGAGCTGTTTTTT. Its translation is CASSHKLNTGELFF.

This chain joins TRBV11-2 and TRBJ2-7; a weak D match, TRBD2 (6 bases). Germline CDR1 SGHAT, CDR2 FQNNGV. V was shortened by 1 base and J by 8 bases, with 24 bases between the two germline ends. This CDR3 contains 17 residues. In nucleotides, the CDR3 is TGTGCCAGCAGCTTAGTTCTAGCGCCCGGATTTACTTTGAAGCAGTACTTC. Its translation: CASSLVLAPGFTLKQYF.

This clonotype has a count of ten or more. This chain joins TRBV21-1 and TRBJ2-1; the listed D gene, TRBD2, was not tested against the DNA. TRBV21-1 is annotated as a pseudogene. The CDR3 has 16 amino acids. The CDR3 sequence: CASSKVKRISGGEQFF. CDR3 nucleotide sequence: TGTGCCAGCAGCAAAGTCAAAAGGATCTCTGGAGGTGAGCAGTTCTTC.

The J gene is TRBJ1-5, the V gene TRBV2, with D maybe TRBD1 (6 bases). The CDR3 contains 14 residues. The V end was cut by 3 bases, the J end by 6 bases, with 12 bases between. Germline-derived CDR1 and CDR2 are SNHLY and FYNNEI. CDR3 in amino acids: CASSDGTRVQPQHF. The CDR3 nucleotides are TGTGCCAGCAGTGACGGGACAAGGGTTCAGCCCCAGCATTTT. Full variable domain (missing parts from reference TRBV2 and TRBJ1-5): EPEVTQTPSHQVTQMGQEVILRCVPISNHLYFYWYRQILGQKVEFLVSFYNNEISEKSEIFDDQFSVERPDGSNFTLKIRSTKLEDSAMYFCASSDGTRVQPQHFGDGTRLSIL.

This clonotype turned up a few times. One end of the junction varies from germline; a read error may be responsible. This chain links TRBV28 with TRBJ2-2, with TRBD2 matching 8 bases. Germline V lookup: CDR1 MDHEN, CDR2 SYDVKM. The CDR3 loop spans 16 amino acids. CDR3 loop: CASTLAGKSNTGELFF. Written as DNA, the CDR3 is TGTGCCAGCACTTTAGCGGGGAAGTCGAACACCGGGGAGCTGTTTTTT.

This clonotype was counted a few times. The chain employs TRBV7-8 and TRBJ1-4, with TRBD1 as a possible D gene (6 bases). Looked up from germline, CDR1 is SGHVS and CDR2 is FQNEAQ. Trimming removed 5 bases from V and 10 bases from J, with 20 bases in between. The CDR3 covers 15 residues. The CDR3 is CASSARSAGVLKLFF. CDR3 nucleotides: TGTGCCAGCAGCGCCCGATCGGCAGGGGTGCTAAAACTGTTTTTT.

This clonotype was seen only a few times. This chain uses TRBV5-1 with TRBJ2-7, with D perhaps being TRBD1 or TRBD2 (6 bases each). The CDR3 sequence is 16 residues long. Trimming left V 6 bases short and J 3 bases short, with 22 bases between. Per the germline V gene, CDR1 is SGHRS and CDR2 is YFSETQ. The CDR3 DNA follows: TGCGCCAGCACCTCAAAAAGGGGGGAGCCGGGCTACGAGCAGTACTTC. Amino acids: CASTSKRGEPGYEQYF.

The chain recombines TRBV2 with TRBJ2-1; D remains ambiguous. The length of the CDR3 is 11 residues. Trimming shortened V by 2 bases and J by 11 bases, and 7 bases separated the two germline ends. CDR1 and CDR2 from the germline V gene are SNHLY and FYNNEI. CDR3 protein: CASSELGKQFF. Written as DNA, the CDR3 is TGTGCCAGCAGTGAATTGGGAAAGCAGTTCTTC.

This clonotype was observed a few times. The chain has TRBV28 and TRBJ2-2, with D perhaps given as TRBD1 or TRBD2 (6 bases each). V shed 6 bases and J shed 4 bases, with 15 bases lying between them. CDR3 size: 15 residues. The germline gives CDR1 MDHEN, CDR2 SYDVKM. This chain's CDR3 is CASRDGGRGTGELFF. The CDR3, as DNA: TGTGCCAGCAGGGATGGGGGGCGAGGCACCGGGGAGCTGTTTTTT.

This clonotype has ten or more counts. This sequence joins TRBV5-1 and TRBJ1-4; D not certain. This CDR3 is built from 16 residues. Trimming pared 0 bases from V and 5 bases from J, leaving 14 bases between. Germline V gives CDR1 SGHRS, CDR2 YFSETQ. The CDR3 is CASSLAGRPKNEKLFF. CDR3 in DNA: TGCGCCAGCAGCTTGGCCGGTCGGCCGAAAAATGAAAAACTGTTTTTT. The full variable domain, rest sourced from reference TRBV5-1 and TRBJ1-4, is KAGVTQTPRYLIKTRGQQVTLSCSPISGHRSVSWYQQTPGQGLQFLFEYFSETQRNKGNFPGRFSGRQFSNSRSEMNVSTLELGDSALYLCASSLAGRPKNEKLFFGSGTQLSVL.

This clonotype was recorded many times. The rearrangement links TRBV12-3 or TRBV12-4 to TRBJ2-7; D is uncertain. Trimming removed 2 bases from V and 4 bases from J, with 15 bases in between. There are 15 residues in the CDR3. Here the CDR3 reads CASSLSPGGRYEQYF. CDR3 bases: TGTGCCAGCAGTTTATCCCCTGGTGGAAGGTACGAGCAGTACTTC.

A few counts support this clonotype. This chain joins TRBV20-1 and TRBJ1-1; D is perhaps TRBD1 (5 bases). From germline, CDR1 is DFQATT and CDR2 SNEGSKA (reference sequence). V lost 3 bases, J lost 0 bases, and 8 bases lay in between. The CDR3 runs 13 residues. In nucleotides, the CDR3 is TGCAGTGCTAGTGGGGCAGTGAACACTGAAGCTTTCTTT. It encodes CSASGAVNTEAFF.

This clonotype was detected many times. In DNA form, the CDR3 reads TGTGCCAGCAGCCCTCCGGGTAGCGGTCAAGAGACCCAGTACTTC. Amino acids: CASSPPGSGQETQYF. The chain combines TRBV7-2 with TRBJ2-5, with D maybe TRBD2 (6 bases). Germline V CDR1 and CDR2: SGHTA, FQGNSA. The CDR3 is 15 residues long. Trimming stripped 5 bases from V and 2 bases from J, with 15 bases between. Complete variable domain (other parts from reference TRBV7-2 and TRBJ2-5): GAGVSQSPSNKVTEKGKDVELRCDPISGHTALYWYRQSLGQGLEFLIYFQGNSAPDKSGLPSDRFSAERTGGSVSTLTIQRTQQEDSAVYLCASSPPGSGQETQYFGPGTRLLVL.

As for this clonotype: The junction differs from germline at one of its ends, possibly a read error. The chain combines TRBV7-7 with TRBJ2-1; tentatively, D is TRBD2 (6 bases). Germline V lookup: CDR1 SSHAT, CDR2 FNYEAQ (reference sequence). The CDR3 has 15 residues. CDR3 in amino acids: CASSRGYSFYNEQFF. CDR3 DNA sequence: TGTGCTAGCAGCCGGGGGTACAGTTTTTACAATGAGCAGTTCTTC.

This clonotype was detected only a few times. The chain carries TRBV10-1 and TRBJ2-7; TRBD2 might be the D (7 bases). V was cut by 4 bases and J by 4 bases, with 26 bases left in between. The germline V gene encodes CDR1 WNHNN and CDR2 SYGVQD (reference sequence). CDR3 length: 18 amino acids. CDR3 nucleotides: TGCGCCAGCAGTGCTTACAGGGCCCTGAGGGAGGGCCTATACGAGCAGTACTTC. Translated, it gives CASSAYRALREGLYEQYF.

At least ten counts were recorded for this clonotype. J is TRBJ2-5 and V is TRBV6-5; D is perhaps TRBD2 (6 bases). This CDR3 spans 14 amino acids. The germline V gene has CDR1 MNHEY and CDR2 SVGAGI. With 4 bases removed from V and 7 bases from J, the gap between germline ends came to 16 bases. The CDR3 protein is CASSSRLEMATQYF. The CDR3 DNA follows: TGTGCCAGCAGTTCCCGACTAGAGATGGCGACCCAGTACTTC.

This chain connects TRBV25-1 to TRBJ2-1, with a possible D match to TRBD2 (5 bases). This CDR3 is built from 13 residues. CDR1 MGHDK and CDR2 SYGVNS come from the germline V gene. The V end lost 9 bases, the J end lost 3 bases, and 12 bases lay between the germline ends. CDR3 bases: TGTGCCAGTGAATCCCGGGACTACAATGAGCAGTTCTTC. Translation gives CASESRDYNEQFF.

CDR3 in amino acids: CSASDGSSYNEQFF. CDR3 bases: TGCAGTGCTAGTGACGGGAGCTCCTACAATGAGCAGTTCTTC. The chain combines TRBV20-1 with TRBJ2-1; tentative D call: TRBD2 (6 bases). CDR1 is DFQATT and CDR2 is SNEGSKA in the germline V gene (reference sequence). Trimming removed 3 bases from V and 0 bases from J, with 9 bases in between. The CDR3 is 14 residues long.

This clonotype was seen many times. The junction departs from germline at one end; a sequencing error may be responsible. J is TRBJ2-7 and V is TRBV5-1, with TRBD2 matching over 13 bases. Germline CDR1 SGHRS, CDR2 YFSETQ. The CDR3 spans 13 residues. The CDR3 region is CASSLGTSGSRNF. Here the CDR3 DNA reads TGCGCCAGCAGCTTGGGGACTAGCGGGAGTAGGAACTTC.

This clonotype was counted ten times or more. V is TRBV7-2 and J is TRBJ1-5; tentatively, D is TRBD1 (5 bases). CDR1 SGHTA and CDR2 FQGNSA come from the germline V gene. CDR3 size: 14 residues. Trimming left V 2 bases short and J 2 bases short, with 7 bases between. The CDR3 region has the DNA TGTGCCAGCAGCTTACAGGGCCGCAATCAGCCCCAGCATTTT. This codes for CASSLQGRNQPQHF.

This chain joins TRBV11-3 and TRBJ2-3; 10 bases line up with TRBD1. The V segment lost 5 bases and the J segment 4 bases; nucleotides outside the gene matches: 3. The germline V gene has CDR1 SGHNT and CDR2 YENEEA. The CDR3 sequence is 14 residues long. CDR3 coding DNA: TGTGCCAGCAGCCGCGGACAGGGGGCAGATACGCAGTATTTT. Encoded protein: CASSRGQGADTQYF.

This clonotype was seen repeatedly, ten times or more. V gene TRBV12-3 or TRBV12-4 combines with J gene TRBJ1-1; the D gene is possibly TRBD1 (5 bases). Trimming left V 1 base short and J 1 base short, with 7 bases between. The CDR3 sequence is 14 residues long. In DNA, the CDR3 is TGTGCCAGCAGTTTAGTGCAGGGGAACACTGAAGCTTTCTTT. Encoded protein: CASSLVQGNTEAFF.